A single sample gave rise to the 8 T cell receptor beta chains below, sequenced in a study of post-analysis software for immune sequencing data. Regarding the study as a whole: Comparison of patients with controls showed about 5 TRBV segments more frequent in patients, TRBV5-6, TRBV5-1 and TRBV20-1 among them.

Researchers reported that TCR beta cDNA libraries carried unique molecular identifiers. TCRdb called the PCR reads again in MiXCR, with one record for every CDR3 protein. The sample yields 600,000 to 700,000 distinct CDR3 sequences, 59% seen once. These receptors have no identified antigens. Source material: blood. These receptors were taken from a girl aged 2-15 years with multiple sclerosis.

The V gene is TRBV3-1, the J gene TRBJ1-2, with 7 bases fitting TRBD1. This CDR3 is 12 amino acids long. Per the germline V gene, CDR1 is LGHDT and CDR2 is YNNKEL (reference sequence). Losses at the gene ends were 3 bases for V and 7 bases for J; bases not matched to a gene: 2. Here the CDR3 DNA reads TGTGCCAGCAGCCAGGGACAGATTGGCTACACCTTC. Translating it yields CASSQGQIGYTF.

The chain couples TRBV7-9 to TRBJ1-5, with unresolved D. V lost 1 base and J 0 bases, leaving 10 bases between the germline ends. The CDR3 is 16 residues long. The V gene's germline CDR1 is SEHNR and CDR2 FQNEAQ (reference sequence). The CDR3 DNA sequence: TGTGCCAGCAGCTTAGGCAGAGCAGATAGCAATCAGCCCCAGCATTTT. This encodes CASSLGRADSNQPQHF.

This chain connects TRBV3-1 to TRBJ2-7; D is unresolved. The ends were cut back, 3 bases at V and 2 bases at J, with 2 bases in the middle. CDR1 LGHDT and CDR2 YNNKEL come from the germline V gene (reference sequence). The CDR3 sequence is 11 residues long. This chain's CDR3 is CASSHTYEQYF. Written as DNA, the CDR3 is TGTGCCAGCAGCCATACCTACGAGCAGTACTTC.

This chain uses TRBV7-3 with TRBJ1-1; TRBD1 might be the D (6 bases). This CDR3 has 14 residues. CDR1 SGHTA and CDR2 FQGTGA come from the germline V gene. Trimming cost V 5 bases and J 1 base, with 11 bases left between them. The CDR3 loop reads CASSMQGPNTEAFF. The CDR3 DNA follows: TGTGCCAGCAGCATGCAGGGGCCGAACACTGAAGCTTTCTTT.

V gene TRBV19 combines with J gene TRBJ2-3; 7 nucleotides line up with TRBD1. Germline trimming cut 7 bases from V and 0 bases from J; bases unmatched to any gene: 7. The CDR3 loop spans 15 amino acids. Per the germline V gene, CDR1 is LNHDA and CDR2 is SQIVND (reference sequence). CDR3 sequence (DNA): TGTGCCAGTACCAAAGGGGACAGCAGCACAGATACGCAGTATTTT. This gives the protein CASTKGDSSTDTQYF.

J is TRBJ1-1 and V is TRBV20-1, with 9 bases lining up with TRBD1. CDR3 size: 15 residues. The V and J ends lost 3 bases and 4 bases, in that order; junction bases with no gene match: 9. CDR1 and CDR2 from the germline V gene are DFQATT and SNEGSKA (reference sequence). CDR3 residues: CSASRYRGQGTEAFF. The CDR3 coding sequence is TGCAGTGCTAGTCGTTACAGGGGGCAGGGCACTGAAGCTTTCTTT.

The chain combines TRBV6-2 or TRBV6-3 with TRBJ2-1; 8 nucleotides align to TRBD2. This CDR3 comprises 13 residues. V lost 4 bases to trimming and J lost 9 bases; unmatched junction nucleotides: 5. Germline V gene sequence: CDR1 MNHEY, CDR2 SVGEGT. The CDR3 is CASSSAGVTEQFF. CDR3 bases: TGTGCCAGCAGTTCAGCGGGGGTCACTGAGCAGTTCTTC.

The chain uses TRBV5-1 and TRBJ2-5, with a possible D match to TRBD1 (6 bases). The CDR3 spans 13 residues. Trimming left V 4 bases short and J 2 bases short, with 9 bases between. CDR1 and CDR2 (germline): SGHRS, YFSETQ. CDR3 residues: CASSADSQETQYF. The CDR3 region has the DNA TGCGCCAGCAGCGCGGACAGTCAAGAGACCCAGTACTTC.